The entry that follows covers one T cell receptor beta chain sequence. Its matching antigen is unknown. This CDR3 has 14 residues. V was clipped by 4 bases and J by 7 bases, with 17 bases between them. Germline lookup yields CDR1 SGHNT and CDR2 YYREEE (reference sequence). The sample belongs to a study of cytomegalovirus exposure and HLA in healthy donors. PCR primers comprised 60 Vbeta and 13 Jbeta primers. Method: immunoSEQ multiplex PCR; TCRdb's copy keeps in-frame clones and lacks some. The sample holds approximately 100,000 clones, about three quarters seen once. Study conclusions and caveats: By HLA locus, TCR association rates varied in a later analysis, with DRB1 showing the most and HLA-C the fewest. Among the CMV-associated chains, three were confirmed in vitro as specific for CMV antigens.

This chain uses TRBV5-4 with TRBJ1-1, with TRBD1 as a possible D gene (5 bases). This sequence originates from a man in his forties in good health and CMV-seronegative. The sequencing sample was made of PBMCs. The CDR3 is CASSQQDSHYEAFF. The CDR3 coding sequence is TGTGCCAGCAGCCAACAAGACAGTCACTATGAAGCTTTCTTT.